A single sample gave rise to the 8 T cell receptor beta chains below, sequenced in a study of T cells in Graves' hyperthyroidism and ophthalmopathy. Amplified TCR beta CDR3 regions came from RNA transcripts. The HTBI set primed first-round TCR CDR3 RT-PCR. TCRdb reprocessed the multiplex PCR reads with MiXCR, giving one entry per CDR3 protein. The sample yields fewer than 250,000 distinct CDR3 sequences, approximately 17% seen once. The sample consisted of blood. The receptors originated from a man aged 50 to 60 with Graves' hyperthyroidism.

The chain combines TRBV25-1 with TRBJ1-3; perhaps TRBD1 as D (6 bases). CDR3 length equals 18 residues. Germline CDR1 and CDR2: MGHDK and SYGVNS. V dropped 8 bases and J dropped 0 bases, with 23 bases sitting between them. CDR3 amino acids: CASERQERLTLSGNTIYF. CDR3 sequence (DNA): TGTGCCAGCGAAAGACAGGAGAGACTCACACTCTCTGGAAACACCATATATTTT.

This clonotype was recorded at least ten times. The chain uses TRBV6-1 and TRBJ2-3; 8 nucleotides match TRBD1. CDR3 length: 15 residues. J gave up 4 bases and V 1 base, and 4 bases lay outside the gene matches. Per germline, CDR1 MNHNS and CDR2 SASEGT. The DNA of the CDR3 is TGTGCCAGCAGTGAAGGTGGGACAGGTGCAGATACGCAGTATTTT. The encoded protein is CASSEGGTGADTQYF.

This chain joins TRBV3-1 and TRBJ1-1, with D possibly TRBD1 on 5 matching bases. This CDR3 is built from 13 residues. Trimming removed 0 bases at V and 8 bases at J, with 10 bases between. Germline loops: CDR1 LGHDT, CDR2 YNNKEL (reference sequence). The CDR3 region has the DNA TGTGCCAGCAGCCAAGATTCGGGGCCCGAAGCTTTCTTT. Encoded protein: CASSQDSGPEAFF.

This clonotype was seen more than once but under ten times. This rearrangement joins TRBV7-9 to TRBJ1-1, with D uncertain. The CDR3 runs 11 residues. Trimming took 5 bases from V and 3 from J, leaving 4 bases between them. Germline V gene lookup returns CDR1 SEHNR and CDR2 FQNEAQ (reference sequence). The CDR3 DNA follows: TGTGCCAGCAGCCGGTACACTGAAGCTTTCTTT. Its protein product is CASSRYTEAFF.

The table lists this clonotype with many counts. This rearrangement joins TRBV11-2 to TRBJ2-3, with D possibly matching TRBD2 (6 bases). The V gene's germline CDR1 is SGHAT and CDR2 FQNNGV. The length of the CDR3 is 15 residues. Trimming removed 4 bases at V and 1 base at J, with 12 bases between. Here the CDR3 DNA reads TGTGCCAGCAGCTCTGTAGCGGATGGCACAGATACGCAGTATTTT. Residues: CASSSVADGTDTQYF.

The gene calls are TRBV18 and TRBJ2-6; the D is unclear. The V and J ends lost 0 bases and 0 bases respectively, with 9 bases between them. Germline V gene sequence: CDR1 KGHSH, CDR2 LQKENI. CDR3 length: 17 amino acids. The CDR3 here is CASSPPDRHSGANVLTF. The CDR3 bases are TGTGCCAGCTCACCACCTGACCGCCACTCTGGGGCCAACGTCCTGACTTTC.

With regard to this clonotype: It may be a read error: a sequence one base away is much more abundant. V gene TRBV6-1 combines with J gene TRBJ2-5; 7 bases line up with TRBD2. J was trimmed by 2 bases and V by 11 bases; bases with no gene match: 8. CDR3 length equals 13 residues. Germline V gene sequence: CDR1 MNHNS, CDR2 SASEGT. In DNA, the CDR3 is TGTGCCGGCACCCAGCGGGGACAAGAGACCCAGTACTTC. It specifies CAGTQRGQETQYF.

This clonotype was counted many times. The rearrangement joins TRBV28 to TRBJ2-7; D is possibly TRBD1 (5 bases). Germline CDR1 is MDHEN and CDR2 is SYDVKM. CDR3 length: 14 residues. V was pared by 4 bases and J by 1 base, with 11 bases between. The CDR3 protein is CASSSRVVSYEQYF. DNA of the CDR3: TGTGCCAGCAGTTCCAGGGTAGTTTCCTACGAGCAGTACTTC.